This passage covers 30 T cell receptor beta chains from one sample sequenced in a study of Tregs in tolerant kidney transplant recipients. Libraries were prepared by immunoSEQ multiplex PCR; TCRdb keeps only in-frame clonotypes and omits some of them. The sample shows around 10,000 clones, and roughly 26% sits with its ten largest clones. The nonmyeloablative bone marrow transplants came from related graft donors, with transient mixed chimerism. The sequencing here drew on CD8+ T cells from blood (PBMCs), taken 24 months after the transplant. The receptors were gathered from a human patient who received a combined kidney and bone marrow transplant. The graft donor may account for some of the T cells.

As regards this clone: The sequence runs out 3 residues before the end of the CDR3; the remainder is reconstructed from the germline J gene. The V and J genes are TRBV20-1 and TRBJ2-1; 9 nucleotides match TRBD2. Germline V CDR1 and CDR2: DFQATT, SNEGSKA (reference sequence). This CDR3 contains 15 residues. With V trimmed by 3 bases and J by 6 bases, 9 bases remained unmatched. The CDR3 DNA, read in part, is TGCAGTGCTAGTGAGGCTAGCGGGAAATTCAATGAG. This encodes CSASEASGKFNE. The entire CDR3 protein is CSASEASGKFNEQFF.

In regard to this clone: The CDR3 is cut off 3 residues early in the read; its end comes from the germline J gene. The J gene is TRBJ2-2, the V gene TRBV20-1; D is perhaps TRBD1 (6 bases). Per the germline V gene, CDR1 is DFQATT and CDR2 is SNEGSKA (reference sequence). The CDR3 contains 14 residues. V gave up 6 bases and J gave up 3 bases, with 14 bases separating them. CDR3 sequence reads: CSAPDRFYTGELFF. Partial CDR3 DNA: TGCAGTGCGCCGGACAGATTTTACACCGGGGAG.

As regards this clone: The sequence runs out 3 residues before the end of the CDR3; the remainder is reconstructed from the germline J gene. The chain combines TRBV6-2 or TRBV6-3 with TRBJ2-1; TRBD2 aligns across 8 bases. V was pared by 4 bases and J by 4 bases, with 9 bases of the junction left unmatched. CDR3 size: 16 residues. The germline V gene has CDR1 MNHEY and CDR2 SVGEGT. CDR3 protein: CASSLGLAGIYNEQFF. CDR3 bases read: TGTGCCAGCAGTTTGGGTCTAGCGGGCATATACAATGAG.

About this clone: The missing CDR3 end, 3 residues past where the read stops, is filled in from the germline J gene. The chain recombines TRBV28 with TRBJ2-7; 9 positions agree with TRBD2. The V segment lost 2 bases and the J segment 3 bases; nucleotides outside the gene matches: 8. CDR3 length: 16 residues. Germline values: CDR1 MDHEN, CDR2 SYDVKM. The part of the CDR3 DNA that was read is TGTGCCAGCAGTTTAAGGGCGGGAGGGAGGTACTACGAG. This encodes CASSLRAGGRYYE. The full CDR3 reads CASSLRAGGRYYEQYF. Full variable domain (outside the CDR3, taken from reference TRBV28 and TRBJ2-7): DVKVTQSSRYLVKRTGEKVFLECVQDMDHENMFWYRQDPGLGLRLIYFSYDVKMKEKGDIPEGYSVSREKKERFSLILESASTNQTSMYLCASSLRAGGRYYEQYFGPGTRLTVT.

This clone ranks as medium-sized in terms of frequency. The missing CDR3 end, 3 residues past where the read stops, is filled in from the germline J gene. The rearrangement joins TRBV3-1 (or the pseudogene TRBV3-2) to TRBJ2-2, with 9 bases that match TRBD2. The germline CDR1 and CDR2 sequences are LGHDT and YNNKEL (reference sequence). This CDR3 has 18 amino acids. V shed 1 base and J 3 bases; nucleotides not matched to a gene: 9. CDR3 region: CASSQVVFSGRYTGELFF. The sequenced CDR3 bases are TGTGCCAGCAGCCAAGTCGTTTTTAGCGGGAGATACACCGGGGAG.

For this clone: The read ends 3 residues before the CDR3 terminus; that terminus is restored from the germline J gene. V and J are TRBV7-8 and TRBJ2-7; D is ambiguous. The CDR3 is 15 residues long. CDR1 is SGHVS, CDR2 FQNEAQ, per germline. Trimming removed 7 bases at V and 6 bases at J, with 22 bases between. The CDR3 reads CASNPFPGPPGEQYF. Incomplete CDR3 DNA: TGTGCCAGCAACCCTTTCCCGGGTCCTCCGGGCGAG.

As regards this clone: The DNA ends 3 residues before the CDR3 does, and the rest of the CDR3 is filled in from the germline J gene. This rearrangement joins TRBV29-1 to TRBJ2-7; 8 positions agree with TRBD2. Germline V gene data show CDR1 as SQVTM and CDR2 as ANQGSEA. The CDR3 totals 13 residues. Trimming cost V 5 bases and J 4 bases; bases outside gene matches: 7. The CDR3 region is CSVNSGRGYEQYF. The DNA read from the CDR3 is TGCAGCGTTAACAGCGGGAGAGGGTACGAG.

About this clone itself: The observed sequence ends 3 residues before the CDR3 terminus, with the missing tail filled in from the germline J gene. The genes are TRBV7-8 and TRBJ2-7; TRBD1 is a possible D gene (5 bases). This CDR3 is built from 14 residues. Germline V gene sequence: CDR1 SGHVS, CDR2 FQNEAQ. Deletions cut 5 bases from V and 4 bases from J, with 15 bases between. The sequenced CDR3 bases are TGTGCCAGCAGCCCCGGAGAGACAGAGTACGAG. Translating it yields CASSPGETEYE. The entire CDR3 protein reads CASSPGETEYEQYF.

Note on this clone: With the read ending 3 residues before the CDR3 end, the germline J gene is used to fill in that end. The rearrangement joins TRBV19 to TRBJ1-4, with TRBD1 as a possible D gene (6 bases). Trimming took 0 bases from V and 8 from J, leaving 10 bases between them. The CDR3 is 14 residues long. The germline V gene has CDR1 LNHDA and CDR2 SQIVND (reference sequence). CDR3 residues: CASSIDRGEEKLFF. The covered CDR3 bases are TGTGCCAGTAGTATAGACAGGGGAGAGGAAAAA.

On this clone: The read halts 3 residues ahead of the CDR3 end, with the missing end drawn from the germline J gene. The rearrangement uses TRBV6-2 or TRBV6-3 and TRBJ2-7; D not resolved. The V end lost 2 bases, the J end lost 0 bases, and 8 bases lay between the germline ends. The germline V gene has CDR1 MNHEY and CDR2 SVGEGT. CDR3 length: 14 amino acids. The CDR3 protein is CASSYVLSSYEQYF. The DNA read from the CDR3 is TGTGCCAGCAGTTACGTGCTCAGCTCCTACGAG.

Worth noting for this clone: With the read ending 3 residues before the CDR3 end, the germline J gene is used to fill in that end. This chain uses TRBV5-1 with TRBJ1-3, with TRBD1 matching 9 bases. The CDR3 consists of 16 residues. J was trimmed by 2 bases and V by 4 bases; bases with no gene match: 7. From germline, CDR1 is SGHRS and CDR2 YFSETQ. The DNA read from the CDR3 is TGCGCCAGCAGCCGCGGGACAGGGCTAGCTGGAAACACC. This gives the protein CASSRGTGLAGNT. The whole CDR3 is CASSRGTGLAGNTIYF.

A remark on this clone: From the germline J gene comes the end of the CDR3, since the read stops 3 residues before it. The V and J genes are TRBV7-9 and TRBJ2-7; D might be TRBD2 (6 bases). CDR1 is SEHNR and CDR2 is FQNEAQ in the germline V gene (reference sequence). The V and J ends lost 8 bases and 1 base respectively, with 12 bases between them. The CDR3 contains 13 residues. CDR3 DNA, as far as it was read: TGTGCCAGCGGGTGGGCGGGATCCTACGAG. Translation: CASGWAGSYE. The full CDR3 reads CASGWAGSYEQYF.

To note about this clone: The read terminates 3 residues ahead of where the CDR3 ends, so the germline J gene completes it. This sequence joins TRBV19 and TRBJ2-1; TRBD2 aligns across 9 bases. With V trimmed by 3 bases and J by 5 bases, 5 bases remained unmatched. Per the germline V gene, CDR1 is LNHDA and CDR2 is SQIVND (reference sequence). This CDR3 is 15 amino acids long. The CDR3 is CASSMSLAGNNEQFF. Incomplete CDR3 DNA: TGTGCCAGTAGTATGTCCCTAGCGGGGAACAATGAG.

Comment on this clone: Compared with germline, one end of the junction differs, possibly owing to a read error. The read terminates 3 residues ahead of where the CDR3 ends, so the germline J gene completes it. V usage is TRBV7-7 and J usage is TRBJ2-1; TRBD1 matches at 8 bases. Germline CDR1 and CDR2: SSHAT and FNYEAQ (reference sequence). This CDR3 comprises 17 residues. CDR3 loop: CASSLAVGDRGGNEQFF. CDR3 DNA, as far as it was read: TGTGCTAGCAGCTTAGCCGTTGGTGACAGGGGTGGCAATGAG.

Comment on this clone: The CDR3 end falls 3 residues outside the read, so it is completed with the germline J gene. The chain uses TRBV30 and TRBJ2-1, with 9 bases fitting TRBD2. This CDR3 region has 14 residues. CDR1 is GTSNPN, CDR2 SVGIG, per germline (reference sequence). Losses at the gene ends were 5 bases for V and 5 bases for J; bases not matched to a gene: 7. CDR3 DNA (partial): TGTGCCTGGTCCCCCGGGACTAGCCACAATGAG. It encodes CAWSPGTSHNE. The full-length CDR3 reads as CAWSPGTSHNEQFF.

The CDR3 DNA, read in part, is TGTGCCAGTAGTATACAATTCAGGGTCTACGAG. Translating it yields CASSIQFRVYE. The CDR3 reads in full as CASSIQFRVYEQYF. The chain joins TRBV19 to TRBJ2-7, with D maybe TRBD1 (5 bases). The sequenced fragment ends 3 residues before the CDR3 boundary, so the rest is inferred from the germline J gene. Germline V gives CDR1 LNHDA, CDR2 SQIVND (reference sequence). The V and J ends lost 2 bases and 3 bases respectively, with 11 bases between them. This CDR3 is 14 amino acids long.

Points on this clone: The CDR3 goes on 3 residues after the read ends, and that part is filled in from the germline J gene. The rearrangement joins TRBV20-1 to TRBJ2-1; 7 bases are a match to TRBD2. There are 14 residues in the CDR3. The trim removed 0 bases at V and 5 bases at J, leaving 4 bases unmatched. Germline V gene data show CDR1 as DFQATT and CDR2 as SNEGSKA (reference sequence). The CDR3 bases that were read are TGCAGTGCTAGAGAAAGGCTAGCGGACAATGAG. Amino acids: CSARERLADNE. The entire CDR3 reads CSARERLADNEQFF.

Worth noting for this clone: The read finishes 3 residues shy of the CDR3 end, and the germline J gene is used to complete it. This rearrangement joins TRBV4-1 to TRBJ2-7; 16 nucleotides align to TRBD2. The CDR3 is 17 amino acids. V lost 0 bases and J lost 2; bases outside the gene matches: 1. Looked up from germline, CDR1 is MGHRA and CDR2 is YSYEKL. CDR3 region: CASSQEGLAGGTYEQYF. CDR3 DNA (partial): TGCGCCAGCAGCCAAGAGGGACTAGCGGGAGGGACCTACGAG.

Concerning this clone itself: The read gets to within 3 residues of the CDR3 end, and the germline J gene fills in the rest. The J gene is TRBJ2-7, the V gene TRBV20-1, with D perhaps TRBD2 (6 bases). Germline CDR1 and CDR2: DFQATT and SNEGSKA (reference sequence). The CDR3 has 16 amino acids. V was trimmed by 2 bases and J by 3 bases, leaving 20 bases between them. The part of the CDR3 DNA that was read is TGCAGTGCTAGAAAGAGTAGGGCGCGGGAAGTCTACGAG. This codes for CSARKSRAREVYE. The full CDR3 protein reads CSARKSRAREVYEQYF.

As concerns this clone: The read finishes 3 residues shy of the CDR3 end, and the germline J gene is used to complete it. V is TRBV20-1 and J is TRBJ2-3, with a weak D call TRBD2 (5 bases). CDR1 is DFQATT, CDR2 SNEGSKA, per germline (reference sequence). V dropped 5 bases and J dropped 6 bases, with 15 bases sitting between them. The length of the CDR3 is 13 residues. The covered CDR3 bases are TGCAGTGCTCGGACTGGATTCGGGGATACG. Translation: CSARTGFGDT. The whole CDR3 sequence is CSARTGFGDTQYF.

A word on this clone: The read ends 3 residues early relative to the CDR3; the germline J gene fills the gap. V usage is TRBV20-1 and J usage is TRBJ2-3; maybe TRBD2 (5 bases). Per germline, CDR1 DFQATT and CDR2 SNEGSKA (reference sequence). V lost 0 bases and J lost 1, with 11 bases in between. This CDR3 has 15 amino acids. CDR3 in amino acids: CSARDPAGGTDTQYF. The sequenced part of the CDR3 DNA is TGCAGTGCTAGAGATCCGGCGGGCGGCACAGATACG.

As to this clone: The CDR3 end falls 3 residues outside the read, so it is completed with the germline J gene. The chain joins TRBV6-2 or TRBV6-3 to TRBJ2-3, with D tentatively TRBD2 (5 bases). The V and J ends lost 3 bases and 2 bases respectively, with 9 bases between them. Germline V gives CDR1 MNHEY, CDR2 SVGEGT. The CDR3 spans 14 residues. The sequenced part of the CDR3 DNA is TGTGCCAGCAGTTATTCGGGGTACACAGATACG. It is translated as CASSYSGYTDT. The full-length CDR3 reads as CASSYSGYTDTQYF.

Comments on this clone: From the germline J gene comes the end of the CDR3, since the read stops 3 residues before it. The chain employs TRBV27 and TRBJ1-5, with D unresolved. V was pared by 2 bases and J by 3 bases, with 8 bases between. This CDR3 is built from 14 residues. The germline CDR1 and CDR2 sequences are MNHEY and SMNVEV (reference sequence). Here the CDR3 reads CASSLGGVNQPQHF. The DNA read from the CDR3 is TGTGCCAGCAGTTTAGGCGGGGTCAATCAGCCC.

On this clone itself: The read falls 3 residues short of the CDR3 end, and the missing part is taken from the germline J gene. This chain joins TRBV20-1 and TRBJ2-7; 7 bases are shared with TRBD2. V lost 3 bases to trimming and J lost 2 bases; unmatched junction nucleotides: 4. Germline V CDR1 and CDR2: DFQATT, SNEGSKA (reference sequence). The CDR3 spans 13 residues. This CDR3 is CSARTSPTYEQYF. The sequenced part of the CDR3 DNA is TGCAGTGCTAGGACTAGCCCAACCTACGAG.

On this clone: The read stops 3 residues short of the end of the CDR3; the missing end is completed from the germline J gene. This chain connects TRBV5-1 to TRBJ2-3; perhaps TRBD1 as D (6 bases). Germline V CDR1 and CDR2: SGHRS, YFSETQ. Trimming cost V 1 base and J 2 bases, with 11 bases left between them. The CDR3 is 15 residues long. CDR3 sequence: CASSLNRAFTDTQYF. The DNA read from the CDR3 is TGCGCCAGCAGCTTGAACAGGGCGTTCACAGATACG.

With regard to this clone: Read coverage stops 3 residues before the CDR3 terminus; the germline J gene supplies the remainder. The chain is built from TRBV7-9 and TRBJ2-7, with 9 positions matching TRBD1. CDR1 is SEHNR, CDR2 FQNEAQ, per germline (reference sequence). This CDR3 spans 15 amino acids. V dropped 6 bases and J dropped 3; count of bases not matched to a gene: 9. CDR3 DNA, as far as it was read: TGTGCCAGCAGAAACCCGGGACAGGGATACTACGAG. This sequence encodes CASRNPGQGYYE. The complete CDR3 sequence is CASRNPGQGYYEQYF.

As for this clone: The CDR3 end falls 3 residues outside the read, so it is completed with the germline J gene. This chain uses TRBV20-1 with TRBJ2-5; TRBD1 agrees at 8 bases. J lost 1 base, V lost 6 bases, and 4 bases had no gene match. CDR3 length equals 13 residues. From germline, CDR1 is DFQATT and CDR2 SNEGSKA (reference sequence). The chain's CDR3 is CSALDRAQETQYF. The sequenced part of the CDR3 DNA is TGCAGTGCACTGGACAGGGCCCAAGAGACC.

For this clone: From the germline J gene comes the end of the CDR3, since the read stops 3 residues before it. This chain joins TRBV30 and TRBJ2-1; tentative D call: TRBD2 (6 bases). V lost 2 bases and J 1 base, leaving 15 bases between the germline ends. CDR1 and CDR2 (germline): GTSNPN, SVGIG (reference sequence). This CDR3 contains 16 residues. The sequenced CDR3 bases are TGTGCCTGGAGTTTCCGGACTACCACATCCTACAATGAG. It is translated as CAWSFRTTTSYNE. The complete CDR3 protein is CAWSFRTTTSYNEQFF.

In regard to this clone: Read coverage stops 3 residues before the CDR3 terminus; the germline J gene supplies the remainder. The chain recombines TRBV28 with TRBJ2-7, with 10 bases matching TRBD1. Germline V gene sequence: CDR1 MDHEN, CDR2 SYDVKM. This CDR3 contains 15 residues. The trim removed 6 bases at V and 2 bases at J, leaving 7 bases unmatched. This CDR3 reads CASSTRDRGAYEQYF. The DNA read from the CDR3 is TGTGCCAGCAGCACCCGGGACAGGGGAGCCTACGAG.

In regard to this clone: The read stops 3 residues short of the end of the CDR3; the missing end is completed from the germline J gene. The chain couples TRBV2 to TRBJ1-5, with 9 positions matching TRBD1. This CDR3 is 16 amino acids long. The germline V gene has CDR1 SNHLY and CDR2 FYNNEI. J lost 7 bases, V lost 6 bases, and 13 bases had no gene match. The CDR3 DNA, read in part, is TGTGCCAGCAGGAGGGGACAGGGAGGAAGTGGGCAGCCC. Translation: CASRRGQGGSGQP. The whole CDR3 sequence reads CASRRGQGGSGQPQHF.